The clone carrying this TCR beta chain was found many times. This entry comes from a study of CD8 T cells in ankylosing spondylitis. Trimming cost V 1 base and J 4 bases; bases outside gene matches: 7. The CDR3 is made up of 15 amino acids. Germline assignment: CDR1 SGHRS and CDR2 YFSETQ. TCRdb reprocessed the 5' RACE reads with MiXCR, giving one entry per CDR3 protein. The sample shows 250,000 to 400,000 distinct CDR3 sequences, approximately 10% of them seen only once. The sequenced sample consisted of blood, either unsorted or a sorted T cell fraction (not recorded which). The sequence derives from a female donor with ankylosing spondylitis or in good health (not recorded which). The rearrangement joins TRBV5-1 to TRBJ1-1, with 7 bases fitting TRBD1. The chain's CDR3 is CASSLNRGLGTEAFF. The CDR3 nucleotides read TGCGCCAGCAGCTTGAACAGGGGATTGGGCACTGAAGCTTTCTTT.